This TCR beta chain derives from a study of metastatic and nonmetastatic thyroid tumors. On the study more broadly: Repertoires from malignant and benign thyroid patients were compared across blood and tumor or nodule tissue. Study-wide results and limits: Malignant tumors reportedly showed significantly higher TCR beta diversity than benign nodules in both blood and tumor.

The sample holds many counts of this clone. Its cognate antigen is unknown. The identical CDR3 is also encoded by other nucleotide sequences in the sample. In the original workflow: The authors used CDR3 differences across clinicopathological groups to build a distant-metastasis classifier for papillary thyroid cancer. Via MiXCR, TCRdb re-called the PCR reads. TCRdb's processing, not the authors' own work, is the source of the V and J calls. The table has 11,000 or so clones, less than 50% seen once. The J segment lost 8 bases and the V segment lost 3 bases, leaving 7 bases of the junction unmatched. Germline lookup yields CDR1 MDHEN and CDR2 SYDVKM. The CDR3 runs to 15 residues. There were no patients who had received any treatment before thyroid surgery.

This TCR derives from a female donor with papillary thyroid cancer or a benign thyroid nodule (not recorded which). Some clones in this sample may be carry-over from other donors' samples. Sequences were obtained from tumor tissue. The rearrangement joins TRBV28 to TRBJ2-7; TRBD2 matches 13 bases. The CDR3 DNA follows: TGTGCCAGCAGTTTCCGGACTAGCGGGAGCAAAAAGCAGTACTTC. Translated: CASSFRTSGSKKQYF.